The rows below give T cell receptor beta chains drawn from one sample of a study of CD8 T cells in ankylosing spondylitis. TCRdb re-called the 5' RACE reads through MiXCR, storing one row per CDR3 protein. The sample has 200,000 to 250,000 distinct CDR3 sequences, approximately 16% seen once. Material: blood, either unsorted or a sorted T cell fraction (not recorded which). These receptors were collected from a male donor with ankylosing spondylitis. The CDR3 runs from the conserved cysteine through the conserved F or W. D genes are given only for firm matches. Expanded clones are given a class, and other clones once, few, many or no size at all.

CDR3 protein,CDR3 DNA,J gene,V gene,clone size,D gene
CASARSWGKNTEAFF,TGTGCCAGCGCTCGAAGTTGGGGGAAGAACACTGAAGCTTTCTTT,TRBJ1-1,TRBV27,-,-
CSVEEGGDTYYGYTF,TGCAGCGTTGAAGAAGGGGGGGACACCTACTATGGCTACACCTTC,TRBJ1-2,TRBV29-1,-,-
CASSILTGGEQYF,TGTGCCAGCAGCATCCTGACAGGGGGTGAGCAGTACTTC,TRBJ2-7,TRBV7-3,once,TRBD1
CASSQGLAGVYTGELFF,TGCGCCAGCAGCCAAGGATTAGCGGGAGTGTACACCGGGGAGCTGTTTTTT,TRBJ2-2,TRBV4-3,-,TRBD2
CASSLDGKLFF,TGTGCCAGCAGTTTAGATGGGAAACTGTTTTTT,TRBJ1-4,TRBV12-3/TRBV12-4,few,-
CASSFSLAGAIYEQYF,TGTGCCAGCAGTTTTTCGCTAGCGGGGGCTATCTACGAGCAGTACTTC,TRBJ2-7,TRBV6-5,-,TRBD2
CASSLETGPNTGELFF,TGTGCCAGCAGTTTAGAGACAGGTCCGAACACCGGGGAGCTGTTTTTT,TRBJ2-2,TRBV28,many,-
CASSQELSDNFYSYEQYF,TGTGCCAGCAGCCAAGAGCTGTCGGACAACTTCTACTCCTACGAGCAGTACTTC,TRBJ2-7,TRBV3-1,-,-
CASSPPLTIYEQYF,TGTGCCAGCTCACCACCGTTGACAATCTACGAGCAGTACTTC,TRBJ2-7,TRBV18,few,-
CASSQAEGQGSGELFF,TGCGCCAGCAGCCAAGCGGAGGGACAAGGCTCCGGGGAGCTGTTTTTT,TRBJ2-2,TRBV4-1,-,-
CASTPSGQTAEQYF,TGTGCCAGCACTCCTTCGGGACAGACTGCGGAGCAGTACTTC,TRBJ2-7,TRBV28,few,TRBD1
CASSPSAPLPTGELFF,TGTGCCAGCAGCCCCTCCGCCCCGCTTCCAACCGGGGAGCTGTTTTTT,TRBJ2-2,TRBV11-2,many,-
CSARVSVIYNEQFF,TGCAGTGCTAGAGTCTCAGTTATCTACAATGAGCAGTTCTTC,TRBJ2-1,TRBV20-1,few,-
CASSLVPADTQYF,TGTGCCAGCAGCTTAGTTCCGGCAGATACGCAGTATTTT,TRBJ2-3,TRBV7-3,few,-
CASSASGTANTEAFF,TGTGCCAGCAGCGCATCCGGGACAGCGAACACTGAAGCTTTCTTT,TRBJ1-1,TRBV9,many,TRBD1
CASSLAPVGTGELFF,TGTGCCAGCAGCTTGGCCCCAGTGGGGACCGGGGAGCTGTTTTTT,TRBJ2-2,TRBV5-6,-,-
CASSPGTGSYGYTF,TGCGCCAGCAGCCCTGGGACAGGGTCCTATGGCTACACCTTC,TRBJ1-2,TRBV4-3,-,TRBD1
CASTPSFRGDEQFF,TGTGCCAGTACCCCGAGCTTTAGGGGGGATGAGCAGTTCTTC,TRBJ2-1,TRBV19,-,-
CASSSQGERYNEQFF,TGTGCCAGCAGCTCACAGGGGGAGAGATACAATGAGCAGTTCTTC,TRBJ2-1,TRBV5-4,few,TRBD1
CSAKMSLSGSAYEQYF,TGCAGTGCTAAGATGTCCCTATCCGGGTCAGCCTACGAGCAGTACTTC,TRBJ2-7,TRBV20-1,-,-
CASSQDAGTSEKLFF,TGTGCCAGCAGCCAAGACGCAGGGACATCTGAAAAACTGTTTTTT,TRBJ1-4,TRBV3-1,few,-
CASRVGTAYNEQFF,TGCGCCAGCCGGGTGGGGACAGCCTACAATGAGCAGTTCTTC,TRBJ2-1,TRBV5-1,-,TRBD1
CASSPAGETEAFF,TGTGCCAGCAGTCCCGCAGGGGAAACTGAAGCTTTCTTT,TRBJ1-1,TRBV19,few,-
CASSLSGGAPEAFF,TGCGCCAGCAGCTTGTCAGGGGGCGCCCCTGAAGCTTTCTTT,TRBJ1-1,TRBV5-1,few,TRBD1
CASTAAGELFF,TGTGCCAGCACTGCCGCCGGGGAGCTGTTTTTT,TRBJ2-2,TRBV12-3/TRBV12-4,-,-
CATSDSEGTSLFGSDTQYF,TGTGCCACCAGTGATTCGGAGGGGACTTCCCTCTTCGGCTCAGATACGCAGTATTTT,TRBJ2-3,TRBV24-1,once,-
CASSVGGTDTQYF,TGTGCCAGCAGTGTTGGGGGCACAGATACGCAGTATTTT,TRBJ2-3,TRBV6-4,-,-
CSVWVSGRASYEQYF,TGCAGCGTTTGGGTCAGCGGGAGAGCTTCCTACGAGCAGTACTTC,TRBJ2-7,TRBV29-1,many,TRBD2
CASSPDLGGLVGNEQFF,TGTGCCAGCAGCCCAGACTTGGGGGGACTTGTAGGGAATGAGCAGTTCTTC,TRBJ2-1,TRBV13,few,-
CSARARDREYTGELFF,TGCAGTGCTAGGGCCCGGGACAGGGAGTACACCGGGGAGCTGTTTTTT,TRBJ2-2,TRBV20-1,-,TRBD1
CAISPTNSGAYNEQFF,TGTGCCATCAGTCCAACTAACTCAGGGGCCTACAATGAGCAGTTCTTC,TRBJ2-1,TRBV10-3,few,-
CASSQDFVPGEKLFF,TGCGCCAGCAGCCAAGATTTTGTTCCTGGTGAAAAACTGTTTTTT,TRBJ1-4,TRBV4-3,few,-
CASSFKLTEQYF,TGTGCCAGCAGCTTTAAGTTGACCGAGCAGTACTTC,TRBJ2-7,TRBV13,-,-
CASSPRGTGELFF,TGTGCCAGCAGCCCCCGAGGGACCGGGGAGCTGTTTTTT,TRBJ2-2,TRBV28,few,-
CASRGLDYEQYF,TGTGCCAGCAGGGGTTTGGACTACGAGCAGTACTTC,TRBJ2-7,TRBV27,-,-
CASSVTGEGDEQYF,TGTGCCAGCAGTGTAACAGGGGAAGGGGACGAGCAGTACTTC,TRBJ2-7,TRBV25-1,few,TRBD1
CASSLAGSYSYEQYF,TGTGCCAGCAGCCTAGCGGGTTCCTACTCCTACGAGCAGTACTTC,TRBJ2-7,TRBV27,few,TRBD2
CATSPFTDTQYF,TGTGCCACCAGCCCCTTCACAGACACGCAGTATTTT,TRBJ2-3,TRBV15,-,-
CASSGLDSYEQYF,TGCGCCAGCAGTGGCTTAGATTCCTACGAGCAGTACTTC,TRBJ2-7,TRBV10-2,few,-
CASSPTGTPGELFF,TGTGCCAGCAGCCCCACAGGGACGCCCGGGGAGCTGTTTTTT,TRBJ2-2,TRBV13,-,-
CASSSRDQISYEQYF,TGTGCCAGCAGCTCTAGGGACCAAATATCCTACGAGCAGTACTTC,TRBJ2-7,TRBV11-3,-,-
CATSDLLTGELFF,TGTGCCACCAGTGATTTGTTAACCGGGGAGCTGTTTTTT,TRBJ2-2,TRBV24-1,-,-
CASSLPGNTEAFF,TGTGCCAGCAGCTTACCAGGGAACACTGAAGCTTTCTTT,TRBJ1-1,TRBV5-4,many,-
CASSSFSGEGSNQPQHF,TGTGCCAGCAGCTCCTTTTCGGGTGAGGGGAGCAATCAGCCCCAGCATTTT,TRBJ1-5,TRBV27,few,-
CASSPTRDPTWDTQYF,TGTGCCAGCAGCCCAACCCGGGACCCTACCTGGGATACGCAGTATTTT,TRBJ2-3,TRBV5-6,few,-
CASSSPGQGVDTQYF,TGTGCCAGCAGTTCTCCGGGACAGGGTGTAGATACGCAGTATTTT,TRBJ2-3,TRBV27,-,TRBD1
CASSLRSVVTEAFF,TGTGCCAGCAGTTTACGTTCTGTGGTGACTGAAGCTTTCTTT,TRBJ1-1,TRBV12-3/TRBV12-4,few,-
CASSSPTSFNEQFF,TGTGCCAGCAGCTCACCCACTAGTTTTAATGAGCAGTTCTTC,TRBJ2-1,TRBV7-8,few,-